The T cell receptor beta chain described here comes from a study of human T cells and chemical hapten exposure. In this sample, this clonotype turned up a few times. Trimming at V came to 4 bases and at J to 3 bases, leaving 8 bases not matched to a gene. The CDR3 contains 15 residues. Germline assignment: CDR1 SQVTM and CDR2 ANQGSEA. Separate cDNA molecules received unique molecular identifiers, which the library attached to them. Authors' methods: Sample TCR totals centred on a median of around 93,000, ranging about 23,224 to 690,600. TCRdb fed the RACE reads into MiXCR, producing one record per CDR3 protein. In this record, the V and J calls reflect TCRdb's handling and not the investigators' own analysis. The table lists more than 95,000 distinct CDR3 sequences, less than 40% of them singletons. Documented time point: patch test 3, about 24 weeks after DPC sensitization. The treatment denotes: therapeutic diphenylcyclopropenone sensitization with weekly scalp DPC.

The TCR was taken from a middle-aged man with alopecia areata. Some clones in this sample may be carry-over from other donors' samples. The sample here was whole blood, taken in connection with sensitization to the hapten diphenylcyclopropenone (DPC). The chain joins TRBV29-1 to TRBJ2-3, with 9 bases matching TRBD2. DNA for the CDR3: TGCAGCGTTGGGGGAGGGACTAGCTTAACAGATACGCAGTATTTT. Translating gives CSVGGGTSLTDTQYF.